These 17 T cell receptor beta chains were all obtained from the same sample, sequenced in a study of CXCR3-negative and CXCR3-positive naive CD8 T cells. The study, taken as a whole, reports: The study found more hydrophobic TRB CDR3s in CXCR3-positive naive cells than in CXCR3-negative naive cells.

For these TCRs, the target antigens are not known. The method, 5' RACE with UMI labels, was used to prepare the TRB cDNA libraries. After re-calling the 5' RACE reads, TCRdb lists one entry per CDR3 protein, DNA absent. The listing records about 150,000 distinct CDR3 sequences. Material: naive CXCR3+ CD8+ T cells from blood. Subset described: CD45RO-CCR7+CD27+CD95- naive CD8+ T cells expressing CXCR3 (TNR3+). The receptors come from a human donor in good health. Some clones in this sample may be carry-over from other donors' samples.

This rearrangement joins TRBV29-1 to TRBJ1-1. The germline CDR1 and CDR2 sequences are SQVTM and ANQGSEA. The CDR3 runs 11 residues. The CDR3 loop is CSVVRGSEAFF.

The V call is TRBV3-1, the J call TRBJ2-7. This CDR3 comprises 12 residues. CDR1 is LGHDT and CDR2 is YNNKEL in the germline V gene (reference sequence). The CDR3 here is CASSFGAYEQYF.

The J gene is TRBJ1-3, the V gene TRBV7-2; TCRdb indicates TRBD1, and absent DNA this call remains unverified. CDR1 is SGHTA and CDR2 is FQGNSA in the germline V gene. This CDR3 region has 17 residues. CDR3: CASSLSRRTISGNTIYF.

The chain joins TRBV6-5 to TRBJ2-5; as DNA is missing, the TRBD1 call by TCRdb cannot be tested. The CDR3 is 15 residues long. CDR1 is MNHEY and CDR2 is SVGAGI in the germline V gene. Here the CDR3 reads CASSNGGGFGETQYF.

This sequence joins TRBV7-9 and TRBJ2-7. Germline loops: CDR1 SEHNR, CDR2 FQNEAQ (reference sequence). The CDR3 has 14 amino acids. CDR3 sequence reads: CASSSGRLSDEQYF.

V and J are TRBV29-1 and TRBJ2-3. Germline lookup yields CDR1 SQVTM and CDR2 ANQGSEA. The CDR3 spans 12 residues. CDR3 sequence reads: CSVLCLTDTQYF.

The genes are TRBV19 and TRBJ2-1; TCRdb reports TRBD2, a call that lacks DNA to check it against. The CDR3 is made up of 14 amino acids. Germline-derived CDR1 and CDR2 are LNHDA and SQIVND (reference sequence). CDR3: CASSIWSGNNEQFF.

This CDR3 reads CASALLGTDLNEQFF. This chain uses TRBV5-1 with TRBJ2-1; TCRdb designates TRBD1, a call that cannot be tested without DNA. CDR3 size: 15 residues. Germline CDR1 is SGHRS and CDR2 is YFSETQ.

The V call is TRBV28, the J call TRBJ1-1; TCRdb's assignment of TRBD1 cannot be checked, as there is no DNA. Germline V gene data show CDR1 as MDHEN and CDR2 as SYDVKM. This CDR3 spans 16 amino acids. CDR3 in amino acids: CASSLRGGGGHTEAFF.

The chain links TRBV20-1 to TRBJ2-4. The germline V gene encodes CDR1 DFQATT and CDR2 SNEGSKA (reference sequence). This CDR3 region has 11 residues. The CDR3 reads CSASGKNIQYF.

The V call is TRBV5-1, the J call TRBJ1-1. The germline V gene encodes CDR1 SGHRS and CDR2 YFSETQ. The CDR3 is 15 residues long. CDR3: CASSSPRDADTEAFF.

This chain joins TRBV7-9 and TRBJ2-7; TCRdb indicates TRBD2, and absent DNA this call remains unverified. The germline CDR1 and CDR2 sequences are SEHNR and FQNEAQ (reference sequence). The CDR3 extends over 17 amino acids. CDR3 in amino acids: CASSLGTSGTGVYEQYF.

J is TRBJ1-3 and V is TRBV30. The germline V gene has CDR1 GTSNPN and CDR2 SVGIG (reference sequence). CDR3 length equals 14 residues. Here the CDR3 reads CASINEISGNTIYF.

The chain uses TRBV5-6 and TRBJ2-7; checking the TCRdb D call of TRBD2 is not possible without DNA. Germline assignment: CDR1 SGHDT and CDR2 YYEEEE. This CDR3 is built from 14 residues. This chain's CDR3 is CASSLGASGGEQYF.

This chain uses TRBV25-1 with TRBJ2-3; the D gene TCRdb calls, TRBD1, cannot be checked with no DNA. The CDR3 runs to 23 residues. CDR1 is MGHDK and CDR2 is SYGVNS in the germline V gene. CDR3 loop: CASSEYRGSYMLGDAGDPDTQYF.

The chain uses TRBV5-1 and TRBJ2-3; there is no DNA to check the TCRdb D call of TRBD1. The CDR3 is made up of 13 amino acids. The germline V gene has CDR1 SGHRS and CDR2 YFSETQ. The CDR3 reads CASSPWETDTQYF.

V usage is TRBV29-1 and J usage is TRBJ2-1; TCRdb's D call, TRBD1, is unchecked because there is no DNA. This CDR3 spans 14 amino acids. The germline V gene has CDR1 SQVTM and CDR2 ANQGSEA. The CDR3 here is CSVEGHDRGNEQFF.